This T cell receptor (beta chain) emerged from a study of cytomegalovirus exposure and HLA in healthy donors. Whole-study findings and limits: An analysis done earlier found most TCR beta V segments productive about 87% or about 30% of the time.

The CDR3 sequence is 14 residues long. The V end was cut by 1 base, the J end by 4 bases, with 10 bases between. CDR1 SGHTS and CDR2 YDEGEE come from the germline V gene. Comments on this clone: The antigen is unknown.

PCR involved 60 Vbeta and 13 Jbeta primers. Only in-frame clones appear in the TCRdb table, and some are missing; sequencing was by immunoSEQ multiplex PCR. The data hold tens of thousands of clones, with around 80% observed a single time. This sequence joins TRBV5-8 and TRBJ2-3; D may be TRBD1 (6 bases). The clonotype originates from a man in his thirties or forties in good health and CMV-seronegative. Source material: PBMCs. The CDR3, as DNA: TGTGCCAGCAGCTTGATAAAGGGGGCAGATACGCAGTATTTT. Protein: CASSLIKGADTQYF. The full variable domain, with the rest looked up from reference TRBV5-8 and TRBJ2-3, is EAGVTQSPTHLIKTRGQQATLRCSPISGHTSVYWYQQALGLGLQFLLWYDEGEERNRGNFPPRFSGRQFPNYSSELNVNALELEDSALYLCASSLIKGADTQYFGPGTRLTVL.